What follows are 16 T cell receptor beta chains derived from one specimen sequenced in a study of CD8 T cells in Susac syndrome. RNA amounts of about 0.5 to 1 ug underwent reverse transcription with random hexamers. One entry per CDR3 protein, called by TCRdb with MiXCR from the immunoSEQ multiplex PCR reads. The sample comprises under 80,000 distinct CDR3 sequences, approximately 94% of which are singletons, and over 0.5% rests with the top ten. The sequencing sample was made of CD4+ T cells from PBMCs. The receptor source for this set is a human donor with Susac syndrome.

The J gene is TRBJ2-1, the V gene TRBV7-3; D tentatively fits TRBD1 or TRBD2 (5 bases each). The germline CDR1 and CDR2 sequences are SGHTA and FQGTGA. V was trimmed by 1 base and J by 0 bases, leaving 16 bases between them. The CDR3 length is 18 residues. The CDR3 reads CASSLKGPEAHSYNEQFF. The CDR3 DNA follows: TGTGCCAGCAGCTTAAAGGGGCCGGAGGCGCACTCCTACAATGAGCAGTTCTTC.

The chain couples TRBV25-1 to TRBJ2-7, with TRBD1 identical over 9 bases. There are 14 residues in the CDR3. Germline V CDR1 and CDR2: MGHDK, SYGVNS. V shed 5 bases and J 2 bases; nucleotides not matched to a gene: 4. CDR3 DNA: TGTGCCAGCAGTAAACAGGGGGCAGCCTACGAGCAGTACTTC. This translates into CASSKQGAAYEQYF.

The V and J genes are TRBV12-3 or TRBV12-4 and TRBJ1-1; D might be TRBD1 (6 bases). The V gene lost 6 bases and the J gene lost 2 bases, with 16 bases spanning the gap. This CDR3 has 15 residues. Here the CDR3 reads CASRFGGAGNTEAFF. In DNA, the CDR3 is TGTGCCAGCAGGTTTGGGGGCGCGGGCAACACTGAAGCTTTCTTT.

This chain links TRBV13 with TRBJ2-3; 9 nucleotides agree with TRBD1. The CDR3 covers 19 residues. Trimming took 4 bases from V and 4 from J; bases not matched to a gene: 18. Germline CDR1 is PRHDT and CDR2 is FYEKMQ (reference sequence). CDR3 bases: TGTGCCAGCAGCTCCAAAACACCCGGGACAGGGCATTATCCAGATACGCAGTATTTT. This translates into CASSSKTPGTGHYPDTQYF.

The chain is built from TRBV12-3 or TRBV12-4 and TRBJ2-7, with a tentative D call TRBD2 (5 bases). Trimming removed 6 bases at V and 0 bases at J, with 15 bases between. The CDR3 is 15 residues long. CDR3 nucleotides: TGTGCCAGCAGCCCTAGGCAAGGGAGCTCCTACGAGCAGTACTTC. Translating gives CASSPRQGSSYEQYF.

The chain joins TRBV9 to TRBJ1-2; D is ambiguous. CDR1 and CDR2 from the germline V gene are SGDLS and YYNGEE. V lost 4 bases and J 1 base, leaving 8 bases between the germline ends. The CDR3 contains 13 residues. The CDR3 bases are TGTGCCAGCAGCCGGGCAGATAACTATGGCTACACCTTC. The encoded protein is CASSRADNYGYTF.

This clonotype occurred a few times. The chain recombines TRBV11-2 with TRBJ1-4; D gene uncertain. Germline lookup yields CDR1 SGHAT and CDR2 FQNNGV. V dropped 2 bases and J dropped 5 bases, with 6 bases sitting between them. The length of the CDR3 is 13 residues. In nucleotides, the CDR3 is TGTGCCAGCAGCTTACGGTTAAATGAAAAACTGTTTTTT. Encoded protein: CASSLRLNEKLFF.

This clonotype has only one observation. This chain connects TRBV30 to TRBJ1-5; 10 nucleotides match TRBD1. The ends lost 1 base at V and 1 base at J; junction bases unmatched: 1. The CDR3 runs 15 residues. From germline, CDR1 is GTSNPN and CDR2 SVGIG (reference sequence). The CDR3 region has the DNA TGTGCCTGGAGTGCGGGACAGGGGAGCAATCAGCCCCAGCATTTT. Amino acid sequence: CAWSAGQGSNQPQHF.

The chain recombines TRBV28 with TRBJ1-1; perhaps TRBD1 as D (6 bases). Germline assignment: CDR1 MDHEN and CDR2 SYDVKM. The V and J ends lost 4 bases and 3 bases respectively, with 12 bases between them. The CDR3 contains 14 residues. CDR3 nucleotide sequence: TGTGCCAGCAGTTCGGCGGGGGGCCACACTGAAGCTTTCTTT. Translated: CASSSAGGHTEAFF.

This clonotype has only one observation. V usage is TRBV27 and J usage is TRBJ2-7, with 7 bases that match TRBD1. V was pared by 4 bases and J by 5 bases, with 11 bases of the junction left unmatched. CDR3 length: 15 amino acids. Germline-derived CDR1 and CDR2 are MNHEY and SMNVEV (reference sequence). The chain's CDR3 is CASSSDRPTFNEQYF. The CDR3 coding sequence is TGTGCCAGCAGTTCGGACAGGCCTACCTTTAACGAGCAGTACTTC.

The rearrangement uses TRBV6-2 or TRBV6-3 and TRBJ2-4; D possibly corresponds to TRBD1 (5 bases). The V end lost 2 bases, the J end lost 9 bases, and 11 bases lay between the germline ends. The CDR3 length is 13 residues. Germline CDR1 MNHEY, CDR2 SVGEGT. The CDR3 is CASSYQGNSIQYF. The CDR3 DNA reads as TGTGCCAGCAGTTACCAGGGTAATTCCATTCAGTACTTC.

This chain joins TRBV6-2 or TRBV6-3 and TRBJ2-1; D is unclear. Germline V gene lookup returns CDR1 MNHEY and CDR2 SVGEGT. The CDR3 covers 17 residues. Trimming pared 2 bases from V and 3 bases from J, leaving 17 bases between. The CDR3 reads CASSYASSASFYNEQFF. The CDR3 nucleotides read TGTGCCAGCAGTTACGCTTCCAGCGCCTCTTTCTACAATGAGCAGTTCTTC.

The chain couples TRBV20-1 to TRBJ2-5; TRBD2 matches 9 bases. V was pared by 6 bases and J by 5 bases, with 10 bases of the junction left unmatched. In germline, CDR1 is DFQATT, CDR2 SNEGSKA (reference sequence). The CDR3 extends over 14 amino acids. The CDR3 loop is CSAVGTSPRETQYF. The CDR3 region has the DNA TGCAGTGCGGTGGGGACTAGCCCCCGCGAGACCCAGTACTTC.

This clonotype was recorded only once. This chain links TRBV7-2 with TRBJ2-7; D possibly corresponds to TRBD2 (6 bases). The CDR3 loop spans 14 amino acids. The germline V gene encodes CDR1 SGHTA and CDR2 FQGNSA. V lost 1 base and J 3 bases, leaving 10 bases between the germline ends. The CDR3 sequence: CASSLGGGLYEQYF. The CDR3 nucleotides read TGTGCCAGCAGCTTAGGTGGGGGACTCTACGAGCAGTACTTC.

V is TRBV7-9 and J is TRBJ2-5, with D perhaps matching TRBD1 (6 bases). Trimming left V 8 bases short and J 4 bases short, with 14 bases between. CDR1 and CDR2 from the germline V gene are SEHNR and FQNEAQ (reference sequence). This CDR3 contains 13 residues. CDR3 loop: CASRRSQGETQYF. The DNA for the CDR3 is TGTGCCAGCCGGAGGTCACAGGGAGAGACCCAGTACTTC.

V is TRBV2 and J is TRBJ1-3; 7 positions match TRBD1. The germline gives CDR1 SNHLY, CDR2 FYNNEI. V lost 6 bases, J lost 1 base, and 9 bases stayed unmatched. CDR3 size: 16 residues. In DNA, the CDR3 is TGTGCCAGCAGCCCCCGGGACAGCTCATCTGGAAACACCATATATTTT. Protein product: CASSPRDSSSGNTIYF.